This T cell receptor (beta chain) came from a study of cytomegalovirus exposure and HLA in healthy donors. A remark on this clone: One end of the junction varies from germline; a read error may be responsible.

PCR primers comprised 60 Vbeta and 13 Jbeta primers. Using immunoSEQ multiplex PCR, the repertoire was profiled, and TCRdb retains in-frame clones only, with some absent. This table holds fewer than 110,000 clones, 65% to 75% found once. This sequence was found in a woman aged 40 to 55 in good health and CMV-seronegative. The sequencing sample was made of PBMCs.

CDR3 in DNA: TGTGCCAGCAGCTTATACGGCGAATACAGTGAGCAGTTCTTC. This encodes CASSLYGEYSEQFF. The chain combines TRBV11-3 with TRBJ2-1; D remains ambiguous. Germline CDR1 reads SGHNT; CDR2 reads YENEEA. The CDR3 length is 14 residues.